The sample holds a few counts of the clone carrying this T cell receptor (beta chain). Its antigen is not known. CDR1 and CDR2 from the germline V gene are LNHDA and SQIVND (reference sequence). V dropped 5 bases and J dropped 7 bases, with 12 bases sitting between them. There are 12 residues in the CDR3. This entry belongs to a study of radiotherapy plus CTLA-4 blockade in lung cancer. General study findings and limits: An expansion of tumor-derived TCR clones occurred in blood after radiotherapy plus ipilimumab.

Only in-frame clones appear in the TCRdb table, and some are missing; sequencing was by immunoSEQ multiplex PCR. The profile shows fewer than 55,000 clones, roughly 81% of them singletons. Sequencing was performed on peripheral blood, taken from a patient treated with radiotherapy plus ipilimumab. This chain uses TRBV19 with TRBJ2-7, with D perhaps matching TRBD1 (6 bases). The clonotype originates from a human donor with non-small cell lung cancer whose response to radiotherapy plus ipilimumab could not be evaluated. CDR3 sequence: CASSFRGGEQYF. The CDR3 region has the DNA TGTGCCAGTAGTTTCAGGGGTGGGGAGCAGTACTTC.